This entry describes one T cell receptor beta chain. From PBMCs, CD4+ and CD8+ T cells were sorted. The sample comes from a study of CD8+ T cells in alopecia areata. Extracted RNA was reverse transcribed into cDNA, the sequencing template. Clones were read by immunoSEQ multiplex PCR, and TCRdb kept only the in-frame ones, dropping some. The sample yields about 99,000 clones, approximately 58% seen once. Germline V CDR1 and CDR2: MDHEN, SYDVKM. V shed 9 bases, J shed 1 base, and the junction held 9 bases outside the gene matches. The CDR3 has 14 amino acids. V is TRBV28 and J is TRBJ2-7; TRBD1 aligns across 7 bases. The sequenced sample was CD4+ T cells sorted from blood. The source of this sequence is a human donor in good health. CDR3 in amino acids: CASATGTASYEQYF. CDR3 DNA: TGTGCCAGTGCCACCGGGACAGCATCCTACGAGCAGTACTTC.